The 19 T cell receptor beta chains presented below share a single source sample, sequenced in a study of blood T cell repertoires in COVID-19. The data were produced by immunoSEQ multiplex PCR, yet TCRdb's version contains in-frame clones alone and is incomplete. The table includes about 170,000 clones, roughly four fifths detected once. The sample taken for sequencing was peripheral blood. The receptors here all came from a man in his 70s with active or convalescent COVID-19.

This chain links TRBV7-2 with TRBJ2-2, with D possibly being TRBD1 (5 bases). Germline CDR1 SGHTA, CDR2 FQGNSA. The CDR3 sequence is 14 residues long. V was clipped by 5 bases and J by 4 bases, with 11 bases between them. In DNA, the CDR3 is TGTGCCAGCAGCGGGGCCCCGGGCACCGGGGAGCTGTTTTTT. This sequence encodes CASSGAPGTGELFF.

On this clone itself: This specimen includes other DNA sequences encoding the same CDR3. The chain uses TRBV2 and TRBJ1-1; D is uncertain. The V end was cut by 4 bases, the J end by 0 bases, with 3 bases between. In germline, CDR1 is SNHLY, CDR2 FYNNEI. The length of the CDR3 is 12 residues. The CDR3 sequence is CASSAVNTEAFF. The CDR3 DNA reads TGTGCCAGCAGTGCAGTGAACACTGAAGCTTTCTTT.

The chain uses TRBV11-3 and TRBJ2-3, with 11 bases identical to TRBD2. The ends lost 5 bases at V and 9 bases at J; junction bases unmatched: 7. Looked up from germline, CDR1 is SGHNT and CDR2 is YENEEA. This CDR3 is built from 14 residues. The CDR3 coding sequence is TGTGCCAGCAGCCCCTCCCGACTAGCGGGAACGCAGTATTTT. Translated, it gives CASSPSRLAGTQYF. The entire variable domain, with the rest obtained from reference TRBV11-3 and TRBJ2-3, is as follows: EAGVVQSPRYKIIEKKQPVAFWCNPISGHNTLYWYLQNLGQGPELLIRYENEEAVDDSQLPKDRFSAERLKGVDSTLKIQPAELGDSAVYLCASSPSRLAGTQYFGPGTRLTVL.

CDR3 nucleotides: TGTGCCAGCAGCCAAGCAGGGCAATACGAGCAGTACTTC. Its translation is CASSQAGQYEQYF. The V gene is TRBV3-1 (or the pseudogene TRBV3-2), the J gene TRBJ2-7, with D perhaps matching TRBD1 (5 bases). Trimming took off 1 base at V and 4 bases at J, with 8 bases between the two ends. In germline, CDR1 is LGHDT, CDR2 YNNKEL (reference sequence). CDR3 length: 13 amino acids.

This chain connects TRBV18 to TRBJ2-3, with D possibly being TRBD2 (5 bases). V lost 3 bases and J lost 4, with 11 bases in between. This CDR3 contains 14 residues. Looked up from germline, CDR1 is KGHSH and CDR2 is LQKENI. CDR3 sequence reads: CASSPTGISDTQYF. The CDR3 bases are TGTGCCAGCTCACCTACGGGGATTTCAGATACGCAGTATTTT.

The V gene is TRBV5-1, the J gene TRBJ2-5; D remains ambiguous. Germline-derived CDR1 and CDR2 are SGHRS and YFSETQ. V was cut by 0 bases and J by 5 bases, with 8 bases left in between. CDR3 size: 13 residues. CDR3: CASSLGVFETQYF. The CDR3 DNA follows: TGCGCCAGCAGCTTGGGCGTCTTTGAGACCCAGTACTTC.

The chain uses TRBV23-1 and TRBJ1-2; D perhaps matches TRBD1 (6 bases). TRBV23-1 carries the ORF label, with uncertain function. With 7 bases removed from V and 9 bases from J, the gap between germline ends came to 21 bases. The CDR3 sequence is 14 residues long. For the CDR3, the DNA is TGCGCCAGCATTCAGGACAGTCACGTATACCGCTACACCTTC. The encoded protein is CASIQDSHVYRYTF.

The V call is TRBV6-5, the J call TRBJ1-4, with D uncertain. Germline V gene lookup returns CDR1 MNHEY and CDR2 SVGAGI. V was clipped by 7 bases and J by 0 bases, with 9 bases between them. The CDR3 is 14 residues long. CDR3 protein: CASILGATNEKLFF. In nucleotides, the CDR3 is TGTGCCAGCATCCTCGGGGCAACTAATGAAAAACTGTTTTTT.

V usage is TRBV6-5 and J usage is TRBJ1-2; tentative D call: TRBD1 (6 bases). Germline V CDR1 and CDR2: MNHEY, SVGAGI. The length of the CDR3 is 14 residues. V was shortened by 7 bases and J by 2 bases, with 14 bases between the two germline ends. CDR3 sequence: CASTMDSTNYGYTF. The DNA of the CDR3 is TGTGCCAGCACCATGGACAGCACCAACTATGGCTACACCTTC.

This clone was seen a single time. The chain joins TRBV5-4 to TRBJ2-6; 8 nucleotides match TRBD1. In germline, CDR1 is SGHNT, CDR2 YYREEE (reference sequence). V lost 0 bases and J lost 0; bases outside the gene matches: 5. This CDR3 has 18 residues. The CDR3 region is CASSLGQGAYSGANVLTF. CDR3 bases: TGTGCCAGCAGCTTGGGGCAGGGGGCTTACTCTGGGGCCAACGTCCTGACTTTC. Using reference TRBV5-4 and TRBJ2-6 for the parts outside the CDR3, the full variable domain is ETGVTQSPTHLIKTRGQQVTLRCSSQSGHNTVSWYQQALGQGPQFIFQYYREEENGRGNFPPRFSGLQFPNYSSELNVNALELDDSALYLCASSLGQGAYSGANVLTFGAGSRLTVL.

The chain joins TRBV5-1 to TRBJ2-2, with TRBD1 as a possible D gene (5 bases). The germline V gene has CDR1 SGHRS and CDR2 YFSETQ. Trimming shortened V by 2 bases and J by 5 bases, and 10 bases separated the two germline ends. This CDR3 spans 14 amino acids. The CDR3 loop reads CASSFVDITGELFF. For the CDR3, the DNA is TGCGCCAGCAGCTTTGTGGACATAACCGGGGAGCTGTTTTTT.

A note on this clone: At the DNA level, this CDR3 is encoded by other sequences in the same sample as well. The V gene is TRBV7-2, the J gene TRBJ1-5, with D perhaps TRBD1 (5 bases). Looked up from germline, CDR1 is SGHTA and CDR2 is FQGNSA. With 3 bases removed from V and 2 bases from J, the gap between germline ends came to 8 bases. This CDR3 is built from 14 residues. CDR3 sequence: CASSLGRGNQPQHF. The CDR3 coding sequence is TGTGCCAGCAGCTTGGGCAGGGGCAATCAGCCCCAGCATTTT. The full variable domain, completed using reference TRBV7-2 and TRBJ1-5, is GAGVSQSPSNKVTEKGKDVELRCDPISGHTALYWYRQSLGQGLEFLIYFQGNSAPDKSGLPSDRFSAERTGGSVSTLTIQRTQQEDSAVYLCASSLGRGNQPQHFGDGTRLSIL.

This chain uses TRBV7-8 with TRBJ1-2, with TRBD1 as a possible D gene (6 bases). The CDR3 totals 14 residues. Germline V gene sequence: CDR1 SGHVS, CDR2 FQNEAQ. V was trimmed by 5 bases and J by 3 bases, leaving 13 bases between them. The chain's CDR3 is CASSQTTGYYGYTF. The DNA of the CDR3 is TGTGCCAGCAGCCAAACTACAGGGTACTATGGCTACACCTTC.

The chain is built from TRBV9 and TRBJ2-5, with D possibly TRBD1 on 5 matching bases. The CDR3 is 15 residues long. V was clipped by 3 bases and J by 0 bases, with 12 bases between them. From germline, CDR1 is SGDLS and CDR2 YYNGEE. This CDR3 is CASSARSGYQETQYF. The CDR3, as DNA: TGTGCCAGCAGCGCGAGATCAGGGTACCAAGAGACCCAGTACTTC.

This chain connects TRBV18 to TRBJ1-4, with 8 bases lining up with TRBD1. The CDR3 is made up of 17 amino acids. Germline loops: CDR1 KGHSH, CDR2 LQKENI. V dropped 0 bases and J dropped 11; count of bases not matched to a gene: 14. This CDR3 reads CASSPPLVRQGQQKLFF. The DNA of the CDR3 is TGTGCCAGCTCACCACCACTGGTCCGACAGGGGCAACAGAAACTGTTTTTT. The entire variable domain, with the rest obtained from reference TRBV18 and TRBJ1-4, is as follows: NAGVMQNPRHLVRRRGQEARLRCSPMKGHSHVYWYRQLPEEGLKFMVYLQKENIIDESGMPKERFSAEFPKEGPSILRIQQVVRGDSAAYFCASSPPLVRQGQQKLFFGSGTQLSVL.

The chain combines TRBV27 with TRBJ1-5; 7 bases line up with TRBD1. This CDR3 is built from 14 residues. V shed 5 bases and J 3 bases; nucleotides not matched to a gene: 4. Germline V gene sequence: CDR1 MNHEY, CDR2 SMNVEV (reference sequence). This chain's CDR3 is CASSPGTDNQPQHF. CDR3 coding DNA: TGTGCCAGCAGTCCGGGGACAGACAATCAGCCCCAGCATTTT.

The J gene is TRBJ1-4, the V gene TRBV19; D is unclear. Trimming pared 3 bases from V and 6 bases from J, leaving 5 bases between. The CDR3 spans 12 residues. CDR1 and CDR2 from the germline V gene are LNHDA and SQIVND (reference sequence). The CDR3 sequence: CASSIPYEKLFF. CDR3 DNA: TGTGCCAGTAGTATTCCGTATGAAAAACTGTTTTTT. Full variable domain (remainder filled in from reference TRBV19 and TRBJ1-4): DGGITQSPKYLFRKEGQNVTLSCEQNLNHDAMYWYRQDPGQGLRLIYYSQIVNDFQKGDIAEGYSVSREKKESFPLTVTSAQKNPTAFYLCASSIPYEKLFFGSGTQLSVL.

The genes are TRBV5-1 and TRBJ2-4; TRBD2 matches 12 bases. The ends lost 1 base at V and 0 bases at J; junction bases unmatched: 5. The germline CDR1 and CDR2 sequences are SGHRS and YFSETQ. This CDR3 is 18 amino acids long. CDR3 sequence: CASSLRTSGVIAKNIQYF. CDR3 nucleotide sequence: TGCGCCAGCAGCTTGAGGACTAGCGGGGTTATAGCCAAAAACATTCAGTACTTC.

This chain connects TRBV5-6 to TRBJ1-4; 8 bases are shared with TRBD1. Germline assignment: CDR1 SGHDT and CDR2 YYEEEE. V lost 1 base and J lost 4; bases outside the gene matches: 6. This CDR3 has 16 residues. The CDR3 sequence is CASSLQQGAVNEKLFF. The CDR3 DNA reads as TGTGCCAGCAGCTTGCAGCAGGGGGCGGTTAATGAAAAACTGTTTTTT.